This T cell receptor beta chain was captured by sequencing in a study of blood T cell repertoires in COVID-19. Whole-study context: Acute and convalescent COVID-19 specimens originated in the United States, Italy and Spain.

In germline, CDR1 is SGHRS, CDR2 YFSETQ. The CDR3 covers 16 residues. With V trimmed by 1 base and J by 4 bases, 6 bases remained unmatched. In the authors' workflow: It was from reference gene primer amplification that nucleated cell counts were estimated. Produced via immunoSEQ multiplex PCR; TCRdb's table is partial and in-frame only. V and J calls and clone size are copied from that table; D and trimming were computed from the DNA. The sample holds around 94,000 clones, 80% to 90% seen once. The V and J genes are TRBV5-1 and TRBJ2-3; 10 bases agree with TRBD2. This clonotype was sampled from an elderly man with acute or convalescent COVID-19. The sample taken for sequencing was peripheral blood. CDR3 nucleotides: TGCGCCAGCAGCTTGAGGGCTAGCGGGAGCCCAGATACGCAGTATTTT. Translated: CASSLRASGSPDTQYF.